Below are 10 T cell receptor beta chains sequenced from a single sample in a study of T cell changes during pregnancy in multiple sclerosis (dated by TCRdb to 2018 to 2020). Libraries were constructed by the immunoSEQ multiplex PCR assay. Held by TCRdb, this immuneACCESS table contains in-frame sequences only and omits some clones. Under half of the omission traces to an unresolved V gene where checked; the cause of the rest is unknown. This sample holds tens of thousands of clones; around 94% were observed only once. The leading ten clones occupy less than 3.5% of the sample. Here the sequenced sample was peripheral blood, taken in the third trimester of pregnancy. These receptor sequences come from a female donor in good health, enrolled as a control in a pregnancy study.

V is TRBV19 and J is TRBJ2-1; 8 positions agree with TRBD1. Germline CDR1 reads LNHDA; CDR2 reads SQIVND (reference sequence). The ends lost 4 bases at V and 4 bases at J; junction bases unmatched: 9. The CDR3 sequence is 16 residues long. As DNA, the CDR3 is TGTGCCAGTAGTAACACCGGGACAGGAGGTTACAATGAGCAGTTCTTC. Protein sequence: CASSNTGTGGYNEQFF.

V gene TRBV18 combines with J gene TRBJ2-7; TRBD1 aligns across 7 bases. The J segment lost 4 bases and the V segment lost 2 bases, leaving 8 bases of the junction unmatched. The CDR3 runs 15 residues. CDR1 and CDR2 from the germline V gene are KGHSH and LQKENI. The CDR3: CASSPSTGTEYEQYF. CDR3 nucleotides: TGTGCCAGCTCACCATCGACCGGGACAGAGTACGAGCAGTACTTC.

The chain has TRBV21-1 and TRBJ2-7; TRBD1 is the table's D call and was not checked against the DNA. TRBV21-1 is labeled a pseudogene. This CDR3 contains 15 residues. CDR3 DNA: TGTGCCAGCAATACCGGGACAGGGATCTCCTACGAGCAGTACTTC. Protein sequence: CASNTGTGISYEQYF.

The chain uses TRBV6-1 and TRBJ2-5, with TRBD2 identical over 8 bases. The CDR3 length is 15 residues. CDR1 is MNHNS, CDR2 SASEGT, per germline. Unmatched junction bases numbered 11, after V lost 2 bases and J lost 9 bases. This chain's CDR3 is CASSEPAGPGGAQYF. The CDR3 nucleotides read TGTGCCAGCAGTGAACCCGCAGGCCCGGGAGGGGCCCAGTACTTC.

The chain carries TRBV10-3 and TRBJ1-3; TRBD1 agrees at 8 bases. The CDR3 is 16 amino acids. The germline V gene encodes CDR1 ENHRY and CDR2 SYGVKD. V dropped 0 bases and J dropped 7; count of bases not matched to a gene: 8. CDR3: CAISESGYGQGNTIYF. In nucleotides, the CDR3 is TGTGCCATCAGTGAGTCGGGGTATGGACAGGGTAACACCATATATTTT.

The CDR3 region is CASSLGASSYEQYF. As DNA, the CDR3 is TGTGCCAGCAGTTTAGGTGCGAGCTCCTACGAGCAGTACTTC. The rearrangement joins TRBV27 to TRBJ2-7, with no clear D. Germline V gene data show CDR1 as MNHEY and CDR2 as SMNVEV (reference sequence). V was shortened by 2 bases and J by 0 bases, with 8 bases between the two germline ends. The CDR3 consists of 14 residues.

CDR3 in DNA: TGCGCCAGCAGCCCGGACGGGACTCCGGGCACAGATACGCAGTATTTT. This gives the protein CASSPDGTPGTDTQYF. J is TRBJ2-3 and V is TRBV5-1; a weak D match, TRBD2 (6 bases). The CDR3 has 16 amino acids. V was shortened by 4 bases and J by 1 base, with 16 bases between the two germline ends. Germline lookup yields CDR1 SGHRS and CDR2 YFSETQ.

The genes are TRBV5-1 and TRBJ1-1; D uncertain. V was shortened by 2 bases and J by 1 base, with 15 bases between the two germline ends. This CDR3 is 16 amino acids long. Germline loops: CDR1 SGHRS, CDR2 YFSETQ. The CDR3 DNA is TGCGCCAGCAGCTTAATGGGAGCTAAGAAGAACACTGAAGCTTTCTTT. It is translated as CASSLMGAKKNTEAFF. The whole variable domain, filled in from reference TRBV5-1 and TRBJ1-1, reads KAGVTQTPRYLIKTRGQQVTLSCSPISGHRSVSWYQQTPGQGLQFLFEYFSETQRNKGNFPGRFSGRQFSNSRSEMNVSTLELGDSALYLCASSLMGAKKNTEAFFGQGTRLTVV.

V is TRBV7-9 and J is TRBJ2-2, with 8 bases that match TRBD1. Trimming at V came to 2 bases and at J to 4 bases, leaving 6 bases not matched to a gene. The CDR3 covers 16 residues. Germline loops: CDR1 SEHNR, CDR2 FQNEAQ (reference sequence). As DNA, the CDR3 is TGTGCCAGCAGCTTAACCGGACAGGGAGTCACCGGGGAGCTGTTTTTT. Residues: CASSLTGQGVTGELFF.

This clone came up a few times. The chain carries TRBV6-6 and TRBJ1-1; D remains ambiguous. Trimming left V 5 bases short and J 2 bases short, with 9 bases between. The germline CDR1 and CDR2 sequences are MNHNY and SVGAGI (reference sequence). The CDR3 contains 13 residues. This CDR3 reads CASSPDSNTEAFF. CDR3 DNA sequence: TGTGCCAGCAGTCCCGACTCAAACACTGAAGCTTTCTTT.